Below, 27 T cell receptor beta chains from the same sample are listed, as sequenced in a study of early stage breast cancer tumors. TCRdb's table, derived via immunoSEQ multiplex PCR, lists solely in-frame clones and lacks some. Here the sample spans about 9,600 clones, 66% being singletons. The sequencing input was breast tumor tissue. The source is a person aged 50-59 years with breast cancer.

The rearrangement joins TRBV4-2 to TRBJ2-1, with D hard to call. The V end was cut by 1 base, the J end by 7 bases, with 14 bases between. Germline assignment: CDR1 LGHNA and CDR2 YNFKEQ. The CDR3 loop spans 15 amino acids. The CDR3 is CASSQGESWRNEQFF. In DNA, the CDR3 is TGTGCCAGCAGCCAAGGAGAGAGCTGGCGGAATGAGCAGTTCTTC.

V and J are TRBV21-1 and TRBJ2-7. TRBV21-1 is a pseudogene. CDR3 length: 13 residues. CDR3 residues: CASSKKVPYEQYF. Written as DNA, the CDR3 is TGTGCCAGCAGCAAAAAAGTCCCCTACGAGCAGTACTTC.

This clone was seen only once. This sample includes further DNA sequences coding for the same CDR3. The DNA of the CDR3 is TGTGCCAGTAGTATAGGAAGAGGGAACACTGAAGCTTTCTTT. The encoded protein is CASSIGRGNTEAFF. The chain is built from TRBV19 and TRBJ1-1, with no clear D. The V end was cut by 1 base, the J end by 1 base, with 7 bases between. The V gene's germline CDR1 is LNHDA and CDR2 SQIVND (reference sequence). The CDR3 extends over 14 amino acids.

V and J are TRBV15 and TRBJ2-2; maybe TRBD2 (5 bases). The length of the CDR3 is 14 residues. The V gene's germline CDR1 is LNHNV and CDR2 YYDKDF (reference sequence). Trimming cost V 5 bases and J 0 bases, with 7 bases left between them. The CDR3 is CATSETTNTGELFF. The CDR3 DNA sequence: TGTGCCACCAGCGAGACTACGAACACCGGGGAGCTGTTTTTT.

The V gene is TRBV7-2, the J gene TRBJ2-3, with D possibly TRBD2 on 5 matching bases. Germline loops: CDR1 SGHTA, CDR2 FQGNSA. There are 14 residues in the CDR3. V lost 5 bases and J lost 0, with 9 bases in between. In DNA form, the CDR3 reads TGTGCCAGCAGCGTGACTACTAGCACAGATACGCAGTATTTT. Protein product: CASSVTTSTDTQYF.

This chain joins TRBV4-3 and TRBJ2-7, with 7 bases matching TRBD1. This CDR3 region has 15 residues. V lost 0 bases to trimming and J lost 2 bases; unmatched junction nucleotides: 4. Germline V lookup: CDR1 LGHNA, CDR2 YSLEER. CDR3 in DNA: TGCGCCAGCAGCCAAGAAAGGGGGCCGACCTACGAGCAGTACTTC. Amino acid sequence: CASSQERGPTYEQYF.

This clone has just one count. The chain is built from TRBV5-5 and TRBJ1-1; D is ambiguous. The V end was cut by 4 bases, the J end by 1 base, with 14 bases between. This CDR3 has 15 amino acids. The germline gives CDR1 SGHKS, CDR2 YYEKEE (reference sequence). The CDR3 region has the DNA TGTGCCAGCAGCCGTCCATTGGGTCGGAACACTGAAGCTTTCTTT. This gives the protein CASSRPLGRNTEAFF.

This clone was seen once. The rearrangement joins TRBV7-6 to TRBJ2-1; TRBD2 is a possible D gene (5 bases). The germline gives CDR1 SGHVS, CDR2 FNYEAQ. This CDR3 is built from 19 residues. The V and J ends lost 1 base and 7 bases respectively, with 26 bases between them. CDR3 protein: CASSLDPPGALRVGNEQFF. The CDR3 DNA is TGTGCCAGCAGCTTAGACCCACCCGGCGCTTTGCGGGTAGGGAATGAGCAGTTCTTC.

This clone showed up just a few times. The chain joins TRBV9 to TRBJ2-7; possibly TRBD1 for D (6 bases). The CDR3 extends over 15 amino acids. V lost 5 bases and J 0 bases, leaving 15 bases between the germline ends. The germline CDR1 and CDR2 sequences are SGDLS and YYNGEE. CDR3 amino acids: CASSNGQLGSYEQYF. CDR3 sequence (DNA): TGTGCCAGCAGTAACGGACAGCTAGGCTCCTACGAGCAGTACTTC.

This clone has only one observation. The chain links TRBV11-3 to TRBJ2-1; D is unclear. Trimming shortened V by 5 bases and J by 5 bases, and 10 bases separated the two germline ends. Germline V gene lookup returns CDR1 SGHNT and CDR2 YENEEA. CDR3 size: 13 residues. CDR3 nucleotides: TGTGCCAGCAGCACCGTAGGGAACAATGAGCAGTTCTTC. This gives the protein CASSTVGNNEQFF.

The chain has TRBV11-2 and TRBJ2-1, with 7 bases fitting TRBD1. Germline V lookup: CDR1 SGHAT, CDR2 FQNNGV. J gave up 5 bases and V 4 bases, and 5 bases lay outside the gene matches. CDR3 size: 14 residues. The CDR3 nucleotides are TGTGCCAGCAGCTATACCGGGACAGACAATGAGCAGTTCTTC. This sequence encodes CASSYTGTDNEQFF.

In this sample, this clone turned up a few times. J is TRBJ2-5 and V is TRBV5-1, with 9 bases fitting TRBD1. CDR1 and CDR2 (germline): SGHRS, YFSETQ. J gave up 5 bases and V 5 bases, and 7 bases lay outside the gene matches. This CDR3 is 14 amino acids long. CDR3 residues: CASSYTGGIETQYF. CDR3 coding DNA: TGCGCCAGCAGTTATACAGGGGGCATCGAGACCCAGTACTTC. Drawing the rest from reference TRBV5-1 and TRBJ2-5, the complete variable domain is KAGVTQTPRYLIKTRGQQVTLSCSPISGHRSVSWYQQTPGQGLQFLFEYFSETQRNKGNFPGRFSGRQFSNSRSEMNVSTLELGDSALYLCASSYTGGIETQYFGPGTRLLVL.

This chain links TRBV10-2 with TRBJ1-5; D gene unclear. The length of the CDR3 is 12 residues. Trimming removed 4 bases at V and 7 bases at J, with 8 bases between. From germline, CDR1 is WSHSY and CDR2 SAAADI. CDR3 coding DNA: TGCGCCAGCAGTGGTGGATTCCAGCCCCAGCATTTT. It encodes CASSGGFQPQHF.

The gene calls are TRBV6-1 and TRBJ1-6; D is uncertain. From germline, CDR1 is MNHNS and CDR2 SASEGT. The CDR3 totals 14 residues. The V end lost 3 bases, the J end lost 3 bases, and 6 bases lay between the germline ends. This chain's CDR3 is CASSDRVYNSPLHF. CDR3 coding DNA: TGTGCCAGCAGTGACCGAGTCTATAATTCACCCCTCCACTTT.

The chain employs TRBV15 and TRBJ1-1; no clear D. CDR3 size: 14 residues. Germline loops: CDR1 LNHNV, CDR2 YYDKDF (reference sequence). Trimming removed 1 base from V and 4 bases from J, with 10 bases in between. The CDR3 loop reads CATSRGVSGTEAFF. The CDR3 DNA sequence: TGTGCCACCAGCAGAGGGGTTTCCGGCACTGAAGCTTTCTTT.

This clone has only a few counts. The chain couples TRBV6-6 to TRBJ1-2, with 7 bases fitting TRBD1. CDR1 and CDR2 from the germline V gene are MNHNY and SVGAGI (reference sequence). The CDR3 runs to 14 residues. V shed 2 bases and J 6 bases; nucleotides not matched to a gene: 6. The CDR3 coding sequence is TGTGCCAGCAGTTACATCGCAGGGGGTGATGGCTACACCTTC. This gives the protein CASSYIAGGDGYTF.

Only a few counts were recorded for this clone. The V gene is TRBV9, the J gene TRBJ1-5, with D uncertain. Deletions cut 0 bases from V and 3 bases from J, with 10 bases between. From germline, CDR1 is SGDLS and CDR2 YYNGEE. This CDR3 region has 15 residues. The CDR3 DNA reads TGTGCCAGCAGCGTAGGTGAAGGGCACAATCAGCCCCAGCATTTT. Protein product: CASSVGEGHNQPQHF.

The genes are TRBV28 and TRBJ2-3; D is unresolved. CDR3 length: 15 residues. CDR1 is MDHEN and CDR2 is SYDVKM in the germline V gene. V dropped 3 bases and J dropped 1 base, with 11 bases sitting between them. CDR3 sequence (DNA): TGTGCCAGCAGTTTTGCCGGAAGGCGCACAGATACGCAGTATTTT. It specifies CASSFAGRRTDTQYF. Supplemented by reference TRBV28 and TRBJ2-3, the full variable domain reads DVKVTQSSRYLVKRTGEKVFLECVQDMDHENMFWYRQDPGLGLRLIYFSYDVKMKEKGDIPEGYSVSREKKERFSLILESASTNQTSMYLCASSFAGRRTDTQYFGPGTRLTVL.

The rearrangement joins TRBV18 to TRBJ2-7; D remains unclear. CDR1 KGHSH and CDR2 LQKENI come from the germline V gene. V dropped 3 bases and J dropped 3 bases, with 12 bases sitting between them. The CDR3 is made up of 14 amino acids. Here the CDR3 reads CASSPPDQYYEQYF. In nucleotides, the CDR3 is TGTGCCAGCTCACCCCCGGACCAGTACTACGAGCAGTACTTC.

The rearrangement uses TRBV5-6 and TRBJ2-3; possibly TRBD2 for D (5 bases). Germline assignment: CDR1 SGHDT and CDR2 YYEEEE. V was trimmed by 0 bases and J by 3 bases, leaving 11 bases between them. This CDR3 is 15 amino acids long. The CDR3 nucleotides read TGTGCCAGCAGCTTGGCGGGGAGAGCGACAGATACGCAGTATTTT. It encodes CASSLAGRATDTQYF.

This chain's CDR3 is CASSPPKSPYEQYF. CDR3 nucleotide sequence: TGTGCCAGCTCACCACCGAAATCCCCCTACGAGCAGTACTTC. This chain uses TRBV18 with TRBJ2-7; no reliable D call. The germline CDR1 and CDR2 sequences are KGHSH and LQKENI. The CDR3 length is 14 residues. V was cut by 0 bases and J by 2 bases, with 8 bases left in between.

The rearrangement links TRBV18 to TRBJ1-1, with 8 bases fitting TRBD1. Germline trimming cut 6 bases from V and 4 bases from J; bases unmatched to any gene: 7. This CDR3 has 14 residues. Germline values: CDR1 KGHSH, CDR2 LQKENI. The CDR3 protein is CASSPIDRGTEAFF. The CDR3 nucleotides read TGTGCCAGCTCCCCCATAGACAGGGGCACTGAAGCTTTCTTT.

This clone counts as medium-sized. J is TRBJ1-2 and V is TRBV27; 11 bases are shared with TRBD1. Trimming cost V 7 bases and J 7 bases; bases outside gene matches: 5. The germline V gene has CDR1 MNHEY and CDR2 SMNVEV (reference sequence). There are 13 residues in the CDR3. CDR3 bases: TGTGCCAGCAAAGGGACAGGGGGAGGTGGCTACACCTTC. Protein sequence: CASKGTGGGGYTF.

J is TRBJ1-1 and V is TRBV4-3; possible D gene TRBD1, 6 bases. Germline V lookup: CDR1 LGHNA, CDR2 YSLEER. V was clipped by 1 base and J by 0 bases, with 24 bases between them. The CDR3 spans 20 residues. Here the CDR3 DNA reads TGCGCCAGCAGCCAAGGGATTGGCCCTATACAGGGCTCGATGAACACTGAAGCTTTCTTT. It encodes CASSQGIGPIQGSMNTEAFF.

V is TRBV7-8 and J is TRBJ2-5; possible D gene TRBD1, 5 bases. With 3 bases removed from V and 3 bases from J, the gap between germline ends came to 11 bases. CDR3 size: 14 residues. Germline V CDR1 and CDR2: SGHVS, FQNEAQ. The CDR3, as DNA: TGTGCCAGCAGCTTTGAGGAAGGGGAAGAGACCCAGTACTTC. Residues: CASSFEEGEETQYF.

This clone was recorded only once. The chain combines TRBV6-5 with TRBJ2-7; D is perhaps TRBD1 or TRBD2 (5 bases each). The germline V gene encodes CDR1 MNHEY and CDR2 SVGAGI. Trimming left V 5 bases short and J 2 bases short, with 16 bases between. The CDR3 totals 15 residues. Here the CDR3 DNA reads TGTGCCAGCAGTCGGGACCGATCAGACACCTACGAGCAGTACTTC. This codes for CASSRDRSDTYEQYF.

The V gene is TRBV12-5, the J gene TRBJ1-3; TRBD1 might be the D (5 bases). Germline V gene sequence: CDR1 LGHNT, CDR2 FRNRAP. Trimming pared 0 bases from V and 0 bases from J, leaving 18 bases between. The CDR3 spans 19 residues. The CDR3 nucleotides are TGTGCTAGTGGTTTGGTACGGGGCAGGAGGCTTCTCTCTGGAAACACCATATATTTT. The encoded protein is CASGLVRGRRLLSGNTIYF.